This note documents a single T cell receptor beta chain sequence. As processed by the authors: Reference gene primer amplification in the assay estimated nucleated cell counts. Produced via immunoSEQ multiplex PCR; TCRdb's table is partial and in-frame only. Clone size and the V and J calls come from that table; the DNA yielded D and trimming. The data show about 99,000 clones, with 91% seen just once and approximately 5.5% held by the top ten. The entry originates in a study of blood T cell repertoires in COVID-19. Study-wide background: COVID-19 samples, acute and convalescent, were from the United States, Italy and Spain. T cells, B-cell-depleted T cells, or PBMCs supplied cDNA or gDNA.

Germline V gene sequence: CDR1 SGDLS, CDR2 YYNGEE. The CDR3 sequence is 14 residues long. V dropped 4 bases and J dropped 4 bases, with 11 bases sitting between them. The V gene is TRBV9, the J gene TRBJ2-2; no clear D. Sequencing was carried out using peripheral blood. This TCR came from a human donor in a cohort sampled during active COVID-19. CDR3 protein: CASSYRQSTGELFF. As DNA, the CDR3 is TGTGCCAGCAGCTATAGACAATCCACCGGGGAGCTGTTTTTT.